These T cell receptor beta chains were read from a single sample in a study of cytomegalovirus exposure and HLA in healthy donors. Profiled with immunoSEQ multiplex PCR; TCRdb holds only in-frame clones, not every one. The profile shows some 150,000 clones, 75% to 80% of them singletons. The sample was PBMCs. All receptors derive from a man aged 40-49 years in good health and CMV-seropositive. Each CDR3 is given with its conserved first and last residue. Fields, in order: V gene, J gene, clone size, D gene, CDR3 length, CDR3 protein, CDR3 DNA. The D gene is left open where the match is weak. The size of a clone is reported for some rows only, either as once, few or many, or as a class for expanded clones.

v_gene: TRBV2
j_gene: TRBJ2-3
abundance: -
d_gene: TRBD1
len: 13
CDR3aa: CASRAQGRDTQYF
CDR3nt: TGTGCCAGCAGGGCACAGGGGCGGGATACGCAGTATTTT

v_gene: TRBV27
j_gene: TRBJ2-7
abundance: -
d_gene: TRBD2
len: 15
CDR3aa: CASSLAGGHLNEQYF
CDR3nt: TGTGCCAGCAGTCTAGCGGGAGGGCATCTAAACGAGCAGTACTTC

v_gene: TRBV11-3
j_gene: TRBJ2-4
abundance: -
d_gene: -
len: 15
CDR3aa: CASSSRPAGSDIQYF
CDR3nt: TGTGCCAGCAGCTCACGACCCGCAGGGTCGGACATTCAGTACTTC

v_gene: TRBV28
j_gene: TRBJ1-5
abundance: -
d_gene: -
len: 14
CDR3aa: CASSLLSGVLSQHF
CDR3nt: TGTGCCAGCAGTCTCCTGAGTGGTGTCTTATCCCAGCATTTT

v_gene: TRBV5-4
j_gene: TRBJ2-5
abundance: -
d_gene: TRBD1
len: 16
CDR3aa: CASSFGPTGGVETQYF
CDR3nt: TGTGCCAGCAGCTTCGGACCTACAGGGGGCGTAGAGACCCAGTACTTC

v_gene: TRBV7-9
j_gene: TRBJ2-1
abundance: -
d_gene: -
len: 11
CDR3aa: CGGRENNEQFF
CDR3nt: TGTGGTGGCCGGGAGAACAATGAGCAGTTCTTC

v_gene: TRBV19
j_gene: TRBJ2-1
abundance: once
d_gene: TRBD2
len: 16
CDR3aa: CASSWRGTSGNNEQFF
CDR3nt: TGTGCCAGTAGTTGGAGGGGGACTAGCGGTAACAATGAGCAGTTCTTC

v_gene: TRBV28
j_gene: TRBJ2-2
abundance: -
d_gene: TRBD2
len: 16
CDR3aa: CASSLGVAGATGELFF
CDR3nt: TGTGCCAGCAGTTTAGGAGTAGCGGGAGCTACCGGGGAGCTGTTTTTT

v_gene: TRBV28
j_gene: TRBJ1-1
abundance: -
d_gene: -
len: 14
CDR3aa: CASRYPRRNTEAFF
CDR3nt: TGTGCCAGCAGATATCCCCGCAGGAACACTGAAGCTTTCTTT

v_gene: TRBV9
j_gene: TRBJ2-3
abundance: -
d_gene: TRBD2
len: 16
CDR3aa: CASSVIPSGGGDTQYF
CDR3nt: TGTGCCAGCAGCGTAATCCCTAGCGGGGGGGGAGATACGCAGTATTTT

v_gene: TRBV6-1
j_gene: TRBJ1-3
abundance: -
d_gene: TRBD1
len: 14
CDR3aa: CASSGGTGGHTIYF
CDR3nt: TGTGCCAGCAGTGGCGGGACAGGGGGGCACACCATATATTTT

v_gene: TRBV5-1
j_gene: TRBJ2-7
abundance: -
d_gene: TRBD1
len: 16
CDR3aa: CASSLGGGGGPYEQYF
CDR3nt: TGCGCCAGCAGCTTGGGAGGGGGCGGCGGCCCCTACGAGCAGTACTTC

v_gene: TRBV9
j_gene: TRBJ2-2
abundance: -
d_gene: TRBD2
len: 16
CDR3aa: CASSGRLAGFTGELFF
CDR3nt: TGTGCCAGCAGCGGAAGACTAGCGGGGTTCACCGGGGAGCTGTTTTTT

v_gene: TRBV19
j_gene: TRBJ1-3
abundance: -
d_gene: -
len: 15
CDR3aa: CASSQQQNSGNTIYF
CDR3nt: TGTGCCAGTAGTCAACAGCAAAACTCTGGAAACACCATATATTTT

v_gene: TRBV5-4
j_gene: TRBJ1-4
abundance: -
d_gene: TRBD1
len: 17
CDR3aa: CASSWGTGKGDAEKLFF
CDR3nt: TGTGCCAGCAGCTGGGGGACAGGGAAGGGCGATGCTGAAAAACTGTTTTTT

v_gene: TRBV27
j_gene: TRBJ2-7
abundance: -
d_gene: TRBD2
len: 15
CDR3aa: CASSLSGTSLYEQYF
CDR3nt: TGTGCCAGCAGTTTATCCGGGACTAGTCTTTACGAGCAGTACTTC

v_gene: TRBV2
j_gene: TRBJ2-1
abundance: -
d_gene: TRBD2
len: 16
CDR3aa: CASSEGAGGAYNEQFF
CDR3nt: TGTGCCAGCAGTGAGGGGGCGGGAGGGGCCTACAATGAGCAGTTCTTC

v_gene: TRBV19
j_gene: TRBJ2-1
abundance: -
d_gene: TRBD2
len: 18
CDR3aa: CASSMSTSGRVGYNEQFF
CDR3nt: TGTGCCAGTAGTATGTCGACTAGCGGGAGGGTGGGTTACAATGAGCAGTTCTTC

v_gene: TRBV6-1
j_gene: TRBJ1-2
abundance: -
d_gene: TRBD1
len: 17
CDR3aa: CASSVAPGQGNPRGYTF
CDR3nt: TGTGCCAGCAGTGTCGCCCCCGGACAGGGGAATCCTAGGGGCTACACCTTC

v_gene: TRBV25-1
j_gene: TRBJ1-4
abundance: -
d_gene: -
len: 15
CDR3aa: CASSSTATYNEKLFF
CDR3nt: TGTGCCAGCAGTTCTACAGCTACCTATAATGAAAAACTGTTTTTT

v_gene: TRBV4-1
j_gene: TRBJ2-7
abundance: -
d_gene: TRBD1
len: 14
CDR3aa: CASSQGQGAYEQYF
CDR3nt: TGCGCCAGCAGCCAAGGGCAGGGGGCCTACGAGCAGTACTTC

v_gene: TRBV7-9
j_gene: TRBJ2-1
abundance: -
d_gene: TRBD2
len: 17
CDR3aa: CASSPRAGTRAYNEQFF
CDR3nt: TGTGCCAGCAGCCCCCGAGCGGGAACTAGGGCCTACAATGAGCAGTTCTTC

v_gene: TRBV10-3
j_gene: TRBJ2-7
abundance: -
d_gene: TRBD2
len: 13
CDR3aa: CASGLAGTYEQYF
CDR3nt: TGTGCCAGCGGACTAGCGGGGACTTACGAGCAGTACTTC

v_gene: TRBV30
j_gene: TRBJ2-7
abundance: -
d_gene: -
len: 11
CDR3aa: CAGDRSYEQYF
CDR3nt: TGTGCCGGCGACAGATCCTACGAGCAGTACTTC

v_gene: TRBV28
j_gene: TRBJ2-7
abundance: -
d_gene: TRBD1
len: 16
CDR3aa: CASSSPSDRGSYEQYF
CDR3nt: TGTGCCAGCAGTAGTCCGTCGGACAGGGGGTCCTACGAGCAGTACTTC

v_gene: TRBV7-2
j_gene: TRBJ2-3
abundance: -
d_gene: -
len: 19
CDR3aa: CASSDGTRSIWAATDTQYF
CDR3nt: TGTGCCAGCAGCGACGGAACTAGGAGTATTTGGGCCGCCACAGATACGCAGTATTTT

v_gene: TRBV6-5
j_gene: TRBJ2-1
abundance: -
d_gene: -
len: 15
CDR3aa: CASKRTTPSYNEQFF
CDR3nt: TGTGCCAGCAAACGGACTACCCCCTCCTACAATGAGCAGTTCTTC